This T cell receptor (beta chain) was sequenced during a study of shared clonotypes between healthy human individuals. Clones were read by immunoSEQ multiplex PCR, and TCRdb kept only the in-frame ones, dropping some. Here the sample spans about 380,000 clones, roughly 96% being singletons. The origin of this receptor is a man aged 25-40 years in good health. The sequencing input was memory CD8+ T cells sorted from blood. Subset in this sample: CD45RO+ cells pooled with CCR7-negative TemRA cells.

CDR3 region: CASSESRGRPLPALNTEAFF. In DNA, the CDR3 is TGTGCCAGCAGTGAATCCAGGGGGCGACCCCTACCCGCATTGAACACTGAAGCTTTCTTT. V usage is TRBV6-1 and J usage is TRBJ1-1, with TRBD1 matching 8 bases. V shed 2 bases, J shed 0 bases, and the junction held 17 bases outside the gene matches. This CDR3 is 20 amino acids long. Germline-derived CDR1 and CDR2 are MNHNS and SASEGT.